This T cell receptor beta chain emerged from a study of radiation and T cells in renal cell carcinoma. Sequencing used immunoSEQ multiplex PCR; TCRdb keeps in-frame clones, though not all of them. The table records around 75,000 clones, 82% of them present only once. The time point denotes: blood 2 weeks post-SBRT. Treatment specified: 15 Gy SBRT to primary tumor, nephrectomy 4 weeks later. With 0 bases removed from V and 10 bases from J, the gap between germline ends came to 18 bases. Per the germline V gene, CDR1 is MNHEY and CDR2 is SVGAGI. The CDR3 runs 15 residues. The sequencing used blood, collected from a patient whose treatment included radiotherapy and nephrectomy. The receptor's source is a man aged 60 to 75 with renal cell carcinoma. The chain is built from TRBV6-5 and TRBJ1-2; possibly TRBD1 for D (6 bases). The CDR3 DNA sequence: TGTGCCAGCAGTTACTCGAGGACAGATTCAGACAACTACACCTTC. Translating gives CASSYSRTDSDNYTF.